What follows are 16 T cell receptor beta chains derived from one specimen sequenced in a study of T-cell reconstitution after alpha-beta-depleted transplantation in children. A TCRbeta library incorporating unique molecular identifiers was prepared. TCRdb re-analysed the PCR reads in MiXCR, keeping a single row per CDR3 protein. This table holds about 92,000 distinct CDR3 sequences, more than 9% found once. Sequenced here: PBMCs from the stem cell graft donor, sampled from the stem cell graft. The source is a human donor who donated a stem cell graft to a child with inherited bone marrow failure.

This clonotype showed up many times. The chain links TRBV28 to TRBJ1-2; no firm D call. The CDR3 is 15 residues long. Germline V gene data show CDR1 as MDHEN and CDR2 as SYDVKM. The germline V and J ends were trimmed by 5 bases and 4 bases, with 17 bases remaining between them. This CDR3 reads CASSEFLERGYGYTF. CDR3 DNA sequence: TGTGCCAGCAGTGAATTCCTTGAACGGGGCTATGGCTACACCTTC.

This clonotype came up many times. Here the CDR3 reads CASSPDSGNSYEQYF. CDR3 in DNA: TGTGCCAGCAGCCCCGACTCCGGGAACTCCTACGAGCAGTACTTC. The V call is TRBV9, the J call TRBJ2-7; a possible D gene is TRBD2 (5 bases). Trimming stripped 4 bases from V and 0 bases from J, with 14 bases between. The CDR3 consists of 15 residues. Germline CDR1 is SGDLS and CDR2 is YYNGEE. Using reference TRBV9 and TRBJ2-7 for the parts outside the CDR3, the full variable domain is DSGVTQTPKHLITATGQRVTLRCSPRSGDLSVYWYQQSLDQGLQFLIQYYNGEERAKGNILERFSAQQFPDLHSELNLSSLELGDSALYFCASSPDSGNSYEQYFGPGTRLTVT.

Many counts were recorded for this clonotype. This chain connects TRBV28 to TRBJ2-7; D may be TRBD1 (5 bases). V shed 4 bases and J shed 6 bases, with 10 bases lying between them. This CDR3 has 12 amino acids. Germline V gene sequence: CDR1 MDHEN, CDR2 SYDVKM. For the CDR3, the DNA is TGTGCCAGCAGTTCACAAAGGGGCGAGCAGTACTTC. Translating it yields CASSSQRGEQYF.

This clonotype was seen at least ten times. CDR3 region: CSVVTNTEAFF. DNA for the CDR3: TGCAGCGTTGTTACGAACACTGAAGCTTTCTTT. V usage is TRBV29-1 and J usage is TRBJ1-1; unclear D gene. The V gene lost 4 bases and the J gene lost 1 base, with 4 bases spanning the gap. The CDR3 contains 11 residues. Germline V gene lookup returns CDR1 SQVTM and CDR2 ANQGSEA.

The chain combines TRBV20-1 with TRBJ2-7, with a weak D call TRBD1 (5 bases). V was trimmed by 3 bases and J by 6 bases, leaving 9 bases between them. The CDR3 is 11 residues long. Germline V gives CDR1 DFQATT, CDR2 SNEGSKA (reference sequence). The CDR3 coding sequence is TGCAGTGCTAGGAGCAGGGCCGAGCAGTACTTC. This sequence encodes CSARSRAEQYF.

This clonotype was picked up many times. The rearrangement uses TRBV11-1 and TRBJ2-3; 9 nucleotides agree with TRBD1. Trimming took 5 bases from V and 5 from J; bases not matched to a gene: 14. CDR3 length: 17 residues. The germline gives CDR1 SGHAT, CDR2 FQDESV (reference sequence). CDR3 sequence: CASSPLYGQGIGDTQYF. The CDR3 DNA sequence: TGTGCCAGCAGCCCTCTTTACGGACAGGGGATCGGAGATACGCAGTATTTT.

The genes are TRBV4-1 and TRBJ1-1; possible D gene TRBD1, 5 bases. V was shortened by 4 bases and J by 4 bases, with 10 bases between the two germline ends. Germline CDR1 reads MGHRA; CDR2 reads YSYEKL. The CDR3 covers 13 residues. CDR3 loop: CASSLGVLTEAFF. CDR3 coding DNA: TGCGCCAGCAGCCTAGGGGTCCTCACTGAAGCTTTCTTT.

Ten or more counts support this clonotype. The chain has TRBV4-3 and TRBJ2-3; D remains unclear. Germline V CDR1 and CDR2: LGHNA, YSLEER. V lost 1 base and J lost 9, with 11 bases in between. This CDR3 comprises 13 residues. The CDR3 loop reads CASSQVGLSTQYF. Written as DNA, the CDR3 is TGCGCCAGCAGCCAAGTTGGTCTAAGCACGCAGTATTTT.

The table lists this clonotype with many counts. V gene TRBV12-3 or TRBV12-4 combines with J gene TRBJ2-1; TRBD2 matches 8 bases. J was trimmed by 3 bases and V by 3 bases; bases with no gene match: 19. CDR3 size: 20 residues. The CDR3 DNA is TGTGCCAGCAGTTTTTCGGGATGGGGTAGCGGGACATCGAACTACAATGAGCAGTTCTTC. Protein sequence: CASSFSGWGSGTSNYNEQFF.

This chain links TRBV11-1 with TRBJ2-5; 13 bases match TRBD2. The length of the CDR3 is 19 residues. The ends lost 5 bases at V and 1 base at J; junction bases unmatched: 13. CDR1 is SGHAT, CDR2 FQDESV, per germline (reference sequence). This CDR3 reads CASSLGTSGIGMGQETQYF. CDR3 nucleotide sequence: TGTGCCAGCAGCCTTGGGACTAGCGGGATAGGTATGGGCCAAGAGACCCAGTACTTC.

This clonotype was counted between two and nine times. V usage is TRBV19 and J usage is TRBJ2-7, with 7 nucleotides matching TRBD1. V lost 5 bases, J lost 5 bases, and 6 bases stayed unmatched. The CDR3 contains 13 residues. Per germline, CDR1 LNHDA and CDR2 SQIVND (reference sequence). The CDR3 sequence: CASSGDDRDEQYF. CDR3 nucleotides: TGTGCCAGTAGTGGGGATGACAGGGACGAGCAGTACTTC.

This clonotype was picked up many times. CDR3 amino acids: CASSPQQGPTGYNEQFF. In nucleotides, the CDR3 is TGTGCCAGCAGCCCCCAACAGGGGCCAACAGGGTACAATGAGCAGTTCTTC. The rearrangement uses TRBV9 and TRBJ2-1; 7 positions match TRBD1. Germline V lookup: CDR1 SGDLS, CDR2 YYNGEE. V dropped 4 bases and J dropped 4; count of bases not matched to a gene: 14. The CDR3 is 17 amino acids.

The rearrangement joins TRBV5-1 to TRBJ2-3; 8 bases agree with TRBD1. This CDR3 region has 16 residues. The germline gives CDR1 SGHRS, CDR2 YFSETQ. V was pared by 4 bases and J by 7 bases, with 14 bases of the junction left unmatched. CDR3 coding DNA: TGCGCCAGCAGCGGGGGGTCGGGACAGGCCCCAAATACGCAGTATTTT. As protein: CASSGGSGQAPNTQYF.

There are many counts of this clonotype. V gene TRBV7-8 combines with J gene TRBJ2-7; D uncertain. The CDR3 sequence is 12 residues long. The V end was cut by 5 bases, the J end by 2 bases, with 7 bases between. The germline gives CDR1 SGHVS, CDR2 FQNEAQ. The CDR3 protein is CASSPSAYEQYF. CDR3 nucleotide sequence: TGTGCCAGCAGCCCTTCCGCCTACGAGCAGTACTTC.

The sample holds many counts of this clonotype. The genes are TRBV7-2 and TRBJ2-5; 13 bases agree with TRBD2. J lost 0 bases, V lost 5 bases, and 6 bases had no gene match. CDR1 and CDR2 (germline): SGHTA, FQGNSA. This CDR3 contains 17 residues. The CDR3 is CASSPTSGGWYQETQYF. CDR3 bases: TGTGCCAGCAGCCCGACTAGCGGGGGGTGGTACCAAGAGACCCAGTACTTC.

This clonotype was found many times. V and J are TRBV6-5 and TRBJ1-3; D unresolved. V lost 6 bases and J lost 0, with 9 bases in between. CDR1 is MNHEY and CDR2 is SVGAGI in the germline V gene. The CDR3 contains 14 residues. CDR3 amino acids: CASSGRTSGNTIYF. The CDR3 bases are TGTGCCAGCAGCGGACGAACCTCTGGAAACACCATATATTTT.